These 14 T cell receptor beta chains came from one sample sequenced in a study of spatial heterogeneity in lung cancer. Time point given: sample taken at primary tumor resection. Each CDR3 protein gets one entry after TCRdb re-called the 5' RACE reads with MiXCR. The table has about 14,000 distinct CDR3 sequences, 4.7% seen once. Their antigens are not known. Study-wide findings and caveats: One measure, the expanded intratumoral alpha and beta TCR count, tracked tumor mutation counts.

The specimen comprised lung tumor tissue, sampled at surgery. The receptor source for this set is a female donor with early-stage non-small cell lung cancer.

At least ten counts were recorded for this clonotype. The library was prepared for alpha chains; this beta chain is a stray read, so its frequency means little. The CDR3 bases are TGTGCCAGCAGCTCTTCGGGGACTAGCGGGGGAGGAGAGACCCAGTACTTC. Translated, it gives CASSSSGTSGGGETQYF. V usage is TRBV7-3 and J usage is TRBJ2-5; TRBD2 matches 14 bases. Germline CDR1 SGHTA, CDR2 FQGTGA. Trimming cost V 4 bases and J 4 bases; bases outside gene matches: 8. The CDR3 has 17 residues.

The table lists this clonotype with many counts. This beta chain represents an off-target read in a library built for alpha chains; its size is of limited meaning. This chain uses TRBV6-6 with TRBJ1-2, with 9 nucleotides matching TRBD1. The CDR3 is 16 amino acids. Per the germline V gene, CDR1 is MNHNY and CDR2 is SVGAGI (reference sequence). Germline trimming cut 6 bases from V and 5 bases from J; bases unmatched to any gene: 13. The CDR3 protein is CASRSGQGVGPYGYTF. DNA for the CDR3: TGTGCCAGCAGGTCGGGACAGGGCGTGGGGCCGTATGGCTACACCTTC.

In this sample, this clonotype turned up many times. This beta chain turned up in a library designed for alpha chains; as an off-target read, its abundance says little. Written as DNA, the CDR3 is TGTGCCAGCCCCCCCTCAGGGGCAGGGGAAGAGACCCAGTACTTC. As protein: CASPPSGAGEETQYF. The rearrangement uses TRBV9 and TRBJ2-5; D might be TRBD1 (6 bases). CDR1 is SGDLS, CDR2 YYNGEE, per germline. Trimming left V 7 bases short and J 3 bases short, with 19 bases between. The CDR3 totals 15 residues.

This clonotype has at least ten counts. A library made for alpha chains picked up this beta chain off target, so its size means little. The chain has TRBV10-3 and TRBJ1-6, with D hard to call. V lost 0 bases and J 5 bases, leaving 11 bases between the germline ends. From germline, CDR1 is ENHRY and CDR2 SYGVKD. The CDR3 loop spans 16 amino acids. DNA of the CDR3: TGTGCCATCAGTGAGTCCTCGGTGGAGAATAATTCACCCCTCCACTTT. Translation: CAISESSVENNSPLHF.

Many counts were recorded for this clonotype. This beta chain turned up in a library designed for alpha chains; as an off-target read, its abundance says little. The chain carries TRBV6-5 and TRBJ1-1; 9 positions agree with TRBD1. There are 16 residues in the CDR3. Trimming cost V 2 bases and J 1 base; bases outside gene matches: 5. Germline V gene sequence: CDR1 MNHEY, CDR2 SVGAGI. DNA for the CDR3: TGTGCCAGCAGTTACGGGGCGACAGGGGGGAACACTGAAGCTTTCTTT. Its translation is CASSYGATGGNTEAFF.

This clonotype is medium-sized by share. This beta chain is a stray sequence in a library constructed for alpha chains; its clone size is not meaningful. This rearrangement joins TRBV28 to TRBJ1-1, with D possibly being TRBD1 (5 bases). The V end lost 2 bases, the J end lost 5 bases, and 12 bases lay between the germline ends. Germline CDR1 and CDR2: MDHEN and SYDVKM. CDR3 length equals 14 residues. CDR3: CASSLGSGGTEAFF. The DNA of the CDR3 is TGTGCCAGCAGTTTAGGAAGTGGGGGGACTGAAGCTTTCTTT.

As concerns this clonotype: Since the library was made to target alpha chains, this beta chain is a stray read and its abundance is not meaningful. V usage is TRBV11-2 and J usage is TRBJ1-1; no clear D gene. Per germline, CDR1 SGHAT and CDR2 FQNNGV. CDR3 length equals 13 residues. Trimming removed 5 bases from V and 1 base from J, with 8 bases in between. CDR3 region: CASSIDANTEAFF. Here the CDR3 DNA reads TGTGCCAGCAGCATTGACGCGAACACTGAAGCTTTCTTT.

This clonotype has ten or more counts. The library was designed around alpha chains, so this beta chain is a stray read whose abundance carries little weight. The V call is TRBV12-3 or TRBV12-4, the J call TRBJ2-5; D gene uncertain. Trimming took 6 bases from V and 1 from J, leaving 21 bases between them. CDR3 size: 17 residues. The CDR3 DNA follows: TGTGCCAGCAGCCAGATCGAGGCCTCCAGGCGCCAAGAGACCCAGTACTTC. Translated: CASSQIEASRRQETQYF.

This clonotype was detected ten times or more. In a library made to pick up alpha chains, this beta chain is a stray read with a size that means little. The chain joins TRBV7-2 to TRBJ2-7; D gene uncertain. This CDR3 has 12 amino acids. Germline V gene data show CDR1 as SGHTA and CDR2 as FQGNSA. Trimming pared 1 base from V and 4 bases from J, leaving 5 bases between. The DNA of the CDR3 is TGTGCCAGCAGCTTAGGGGCTTACGAGCAGTACTTC. Its protein is CASSLGAYEQYF.

Worth noting for this clonotype: The library was prepared for alpha chains; this beta chain is a stray read, so its frequency means little. The chain employs TRBV7-8 and TRBJ1-2; D perhaps matches TRBD1 (6 bases). Trimming cost V 5 bases and J 8 bases, with 18 bases left between them. Germline loops: CDR1 SGHVS, CDR2 FQNEAQ. This CDR3 comprises 14 residues. The CDR3 here is CASSAHVGALGYTF. The CDR3 DNA reads TGTGCCAGCAGCGCTCACGTGGGGGCGCTAGGCTACACCTTC.

This clonotype has a count of ten or more. A library made for alpha chains picked up this beta chain off target, so its size means little. J is TRBJ2-5 and V is TRBV6-6; D possibly corresponds to TRBD2 (5 bases). The CDR3 length is 12 residues. Per the germline V gene, CDR1 is MNHNY and CDR2 is SVGAGI (reference sequence). V was pared by 6 bases and J by 5 bases, with 10 bases between. CDR3: CASSPRRETQYF. The CDR3 DNA sequence: TGTGCCAGCAGCCCAAGGAGGGAGACCCAGTACTTC.

This clonotype came up many times. Within a library made for alpha chains, this beta chain is off target, and its count is uninformative. V gene TRBV18 combines with J gene TRBJ2-5; 10 bases line up with TRBD1. The J segment lost 1 base and the V segment lost 3 bases, leaving 5 bases of the junction unmatched. Germline V gives CDR1 KGHSH, CDR2 LQKENI. CDR3 length: 16 amino acids. The CDR3 nucleotides are TGTGCCAGCTCACCTGGGACAGGGGTGGTCCAAGAGACCCAGTACTTC. Its translation: CASSPGTGVVQETQYF.

This clonotype was seen repeatedly, ten times or more. This beta chain is off target for a library built for alpha chains, so its abundance means little. The V gene is TRBV5-1, the J gene TRBJ2-5; D possibly uses TRBD1 or TRBD2 (5 bases each). V was trimmed by 4 bases and J by 1 base, leaving 8 bases between them. The CDR3 contains 13 residues. Germline assignment: CDR1 SGHRS and CDR2 YFSETQ. CDR3 residues: CASSRDVQETQYF. CDR3 in DNA: TGCGCCAGCAGCCGGGACGTCCAAGAGACCCAGTACTTC.

There are many counts of this clonotype. A library made for alpha chains picked up this beta chain off target, so its size means little. CDR3 sequence: CASSLGWGALDGYTF. CDR3 nucleotide sequence: TGTGCCAGCAGTTTAGGTTGGGGGGCGCTCGATGGCTACACCTTC. The rearrangement joins TRBV27 to TRBJ1-2, with a possible D match to TRBD1 (6 bases). Germline V lookup: CDR1 MNHEY, CDR2 SMNVEV (reference sequence). CDR3 length: 15 amino acids. V lost 2 bases to trimming and J lost 6 bases, with 16 bases between them.